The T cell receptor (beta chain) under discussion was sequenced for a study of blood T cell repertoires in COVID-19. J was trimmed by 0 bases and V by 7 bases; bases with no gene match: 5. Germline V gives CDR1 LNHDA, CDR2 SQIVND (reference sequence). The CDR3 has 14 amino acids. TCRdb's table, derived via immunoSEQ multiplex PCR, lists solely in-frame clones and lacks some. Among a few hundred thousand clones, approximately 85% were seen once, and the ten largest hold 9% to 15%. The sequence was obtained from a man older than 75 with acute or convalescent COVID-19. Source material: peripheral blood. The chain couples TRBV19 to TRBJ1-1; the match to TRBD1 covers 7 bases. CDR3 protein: CASKTGDLNTEAFF. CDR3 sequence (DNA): TGTGCCAGTAAAACAGGGGATTTGAACACTGAAGCTTTCTTT.